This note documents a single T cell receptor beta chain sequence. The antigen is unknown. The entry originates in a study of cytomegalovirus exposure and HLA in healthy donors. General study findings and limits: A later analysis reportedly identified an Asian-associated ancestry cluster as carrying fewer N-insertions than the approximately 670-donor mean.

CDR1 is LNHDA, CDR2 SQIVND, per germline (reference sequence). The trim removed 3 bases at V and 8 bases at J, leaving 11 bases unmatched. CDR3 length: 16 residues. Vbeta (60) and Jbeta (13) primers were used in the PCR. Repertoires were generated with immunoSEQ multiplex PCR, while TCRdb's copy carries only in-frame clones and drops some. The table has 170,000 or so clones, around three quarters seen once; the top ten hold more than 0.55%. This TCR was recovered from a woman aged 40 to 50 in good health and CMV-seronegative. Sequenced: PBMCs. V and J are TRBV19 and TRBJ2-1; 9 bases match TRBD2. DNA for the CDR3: TGTGCCAGTAGTATTTTGGCGGGAGGGGGATACTATGAGCAGTTCTTC. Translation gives CASSILAGGGYYEQFF.